These T cell receptor beta chains were read from a single sample in a study of blood T cell repertoires in COVID-19. The protocol was immunoSEQ multiplex PCR, while the TCRdb copy is restricted to in-frame clones and leaves out a portion. The profile shows approximately 270,000 clones, 85% to 90% of them singletons. The sequenced sample was PBMCs or T cells enriched from blood (not recorded which). Receptor source: a woman aged 55-70 years who had recovered from COVID-19. Each CDR3 is given with its conserved first and last residue. The order of the fields is clone size, J gene, V gene, D gene, CDR3 protein, CDR3 DNA. The D gene is left open where the match is weak. Clone size is stated in some rows and not others, as once, few, many or a class when expanded.

>-|TRBJ1-2|TRBV9|-
CASAGVSANYGYTF
TGTGCCAGCGCAGGGGTGAGTGCGAACTATGGCTACACCTTC
>-|TRBJ2-5|TRBV5-1|-
CASSWAGEETQYF
TGCGCCAGCAGCTGGGCAGGGGAGGAGACCCAGTACTTC
>once|TRBJ2-1|TRBV19|TRBD1
CASKDRGPHEQFF
TGTGCCAGTAAGGACAGGGGGCCGCATGAGCAGTTCTTC
>-|TRBJ1-5|TRBV10-3|-
CAIQQSSNQPQHF
TGTGCCATCCAACAAAGTAGCAATCAGCCCCAGCATTTT
>-|TRBJ1-1|TRBV10-3|-
CAISGVAMNTEAFF
TGTGCCATCAGTGGCGTAGCCATGAACACTGAAGCTTTCTTT
>-|TRBJ1-5|TRBV6-1|-
CASSDDWGGSNQPQHF
TGTGCCAGCAGTGACGACTGGGGGGGAAGCAATCAGCCCCAGCATTTT
>-|TRBJ1-5|TRBV19|TRBD1
CATTDRGLNQPQHF
TGTGCCACCACTGACAGGGGGCTCAATCAGCCCCAGCATTTT
>-|TRBJ2-3|TRBV15|-
CATSGVGEVDTQYF
TGTGCCACCAGCGGAGTGGGGGAGGTAGATACGCAGTATTTT
>-|TRBJ2-1|TRBV10-2|-
CASSGDNRHEQFF
TGCGCCAGCAGTGGTGACAACCGGCATGAGCAGTTCTTC
>-|TRBJ1-1|TRBV5-1|-
CASSSLGGVNTEAFF
TGCGCCAGCAGCTCCCTGGGGGGGGTGAACACTGAAGCTTTCTTT
>few|TRBJ2-5|TRBV7-9|-
CASSRGGGSQETQYF
TGTGCCAGCAGCCGCGGAGGGGGCTCCCAAGAGACCCAGTACTTC
>-|TRBJ1-6|TRBV5-1|-
CASSRGVEAGSPLHF
TGCGCCAGCAGCCGGGGGGTGGAGGCAGGTTCACCCCTCCACTTT
>-|TRBJ1-1|TRBV28|-
CASRTGEMNTEAFF
TGTGCCAGCAGGACAGGAGAAATGAACACTGAAGCTTTCTTT
>-|TRBJ1-2|TRBV3-1/TRBV3-2|-
CASSQDLRVPNYGYTF
TGTGCCAGCAGCCAAGATTTGAGAGTTCCTAACTATGGCTACACCTTC
>once|TRBJ2-1|TRBV5-1|TRBD2
CASSFGLADYNEQFF
TGCGCCAGCAGCTTCGGACTAGCGGATTACAATGAGCAGTTCTTC
>-|TRBJ2-7|TRBV5-1|-
CASSTDYEQYF
TGCGCCAGTTCTACAGACTACGAGCAGTACTTC
>-|TRBJ1-2|TRBV19|TRBD1
CASSNRQGLVMDGYTF
TGTGCCAGTAGTAACAGACAGGGCCTTGTGATGGATGGCTACACCTTC
>-|TRBJ2-2|TRBV11-2|TRBD2
CASNPGSGGNTGELFF
TGTGCCAGCAACCCGGGTAGCGGGGGGAACACCGGGGAGCTGTTTTTT
>few|TRBJ1-1|TRBV7-9|TRBD1
CASKRQGRTEAFF
TGTGCCAGCAAGAGACAGGGGAGGACTGAAGCTTTCTTT
>few|TRBJ2-7|TRBV5-4|TRBD1
CASSSGTGPYYEQYF
TGTGCCAGCAGCTCAGGGACAGGGCCCTACTACGAGCAGTACTTC
>-|TRBJ2-1|TRBV7-3|TRBD2
CASSWTSGISNEQFF
TGTGCCAGCAGCTGGACTAGCGGGATATCAAATGAGCAGTTCTTC
>-|TRBJ2-1|TRBV7-9|TRBD2
CASSLVGGGFEQFF
TGTGCCAGCAGCTTAGTCGGGGGAGGGTTTGAGCAGTTCTTC
>-|TRBJ2-3|TRBV28|TRBD2
CASSFERGYTDTQYF
TGTGCCAGCAGTTTTGAGCGGGGCTACACAGATACGCAGTATTTT
>-|TRBJ1-1|TRBV7-9|-
CASSLGAGEAFF
TGTGCCAGCAGCTTAGGGGCGGGAGAGGCTTTCTTT
>-|TRBJ1-5|TRBV9|-
CASSPATGLGPQHF
TGTGCCAGCAGCCCCGCGACAGGTTTGGGGCCCCAGCATTTT
>-|TRBJ1-2|TRBV5-5|TRBD1
CASSLAGTGVGYTF
TGTGCCAGCAGCTTGGCCGGGACAGGGGTCGGCTACACCTTC
>-|TRBJ2-2|TRBV18|-
CASSPRETGELFF
TGTGCCAGCTCACCACGGGAGACCGGGGAGCTGTTTTTT
>-|TRBJ2-1|TRBV5-1|-
CASSLVAGNEQFF
TGCGCCAGCAGCTTGGTTGCGGGGAATGAGCAGTTCTTC
>-|TRBJ1-4|TRBV5-1|TRBD1
CASSPPGTGTEKLFF
TGCGCCAGCAGCCCCCCCGGGACAGGGACTGAAAAACTGTTTTTT
>-|TRBJ1-5|TRBV18|-
CASSPRGQEVGNQPQHF
TGTGCCAGCTCACCAAGAGGGCAGGAGGTGGGTAATCAGCCCCAGCATTTT
>-|TRBJ2-5|TRBV10-2|-
CASRAPRREETQYF
TGCGCCAGCAGAGCGCCCAGACGGGAAGAGACCCAGTACTTC
>-|TRBJ1-2|TRBV28|-
CASSLYRDSGYTF
TGTGCCAGCAGTTTATACCGGGATTCTGGCTACACCTTC
>-|TRBJ2-3|TRBV11-3|TRBD2
CASSLQLAGPDTQYF
TGTGCCAGCAGCTTACAACTAGCGGGGCCAGATACGCAGTATTTT
>-|TRBJ1-1|TRBV19|TRBD1
CATGQGWNTEAFF
TGTGCCACCGGACAGGGATGGAACACTGAAGCTTTCTTT
>-|TRBJ1-2|TRBV29-1|-
CSVTTGGRSGYTF
TGCAGCGTCACGACCGGGGGGAGAAGCGGCTACACCTTC
>-|TRBJ2-7|TRBV6-5|-
CASGSGSYEQYF
TGTGCCAGCGGATCGGGCTCCTACGAGCAGTACTTC
>-|TRBJ2-1|TRBV19|TRBD2
CASRPGTSDLEQFF
TGTGCCAGCCGACCAGGGACTAGCGACCTTGAGCAGTTCTTC
>-|TRBJ2-2|TRBV10-3|-
CAIRERGGELFF
TGTGCCATCAGGGAAAGGGGAGGGGAGCTGTTTTTT
>-|TRBJ2-3|TRBV28|-
CAGRGGAKDTQYF
TGTGCAGGGAGAGGGGGTGCTAAAGATACGCAGTATTTT
>-|TRBJ1-4|TRBV28|-
CASTTGTALNEKLFF
TGTGCCAGCACCACCGGGACTGCCCTTAATGAAAAACTGTTTTTT